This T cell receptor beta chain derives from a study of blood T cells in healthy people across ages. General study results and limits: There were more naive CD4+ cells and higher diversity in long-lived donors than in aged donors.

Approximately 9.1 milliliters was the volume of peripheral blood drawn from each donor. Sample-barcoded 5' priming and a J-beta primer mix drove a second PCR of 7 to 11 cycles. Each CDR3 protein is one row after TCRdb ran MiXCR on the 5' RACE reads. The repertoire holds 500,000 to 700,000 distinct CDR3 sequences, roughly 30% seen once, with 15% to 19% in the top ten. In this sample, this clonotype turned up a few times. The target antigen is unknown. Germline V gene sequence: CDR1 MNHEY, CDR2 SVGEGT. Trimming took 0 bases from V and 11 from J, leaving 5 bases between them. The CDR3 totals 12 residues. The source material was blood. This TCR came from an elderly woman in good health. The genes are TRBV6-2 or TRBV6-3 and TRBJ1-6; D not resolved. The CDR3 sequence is CASSYSRTPLHF. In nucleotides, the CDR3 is TGTGCCAGCAGTTACTCGAGGACACCCCTCCACTTT.